This T cell receptor beta chain was sequenced for a study of PD-1 blockade in mismatch repair-deficient tumors. Study findings and constraints: Rapid post-treatment expansion, then contraction, generally preceding radiologic response, marked tumor-resident clones.

A word on this clone: What it binds is unknown.

Method: immunoSEQ multiplex PCR; TCRdb's copy keeps in-frame clones and lacks some. This sample has under 50,000 clones, with around 77% found just once. This CDR3 is 11 amino acids long. V was cut by 8 bases and J by 2 bases, with 6 bases left in between. Germline V lookup: CDR1 SNHLY, CDR2 FYNNEI. The source was PBMCs, collected before pembrolizumab treatment. The sequence was obtained from an adult with mismatch repair-deficient cancer. The chain employs TRBV2 and TRBJ1-2, with D hard to call. CDR3 bases: TGTGCCAGCGTAGAGAACTATGGCTACACCTTC. Protein sequence: CASVENYGYTF. The entire variable domain, with the rest obtained from reference TRBV2 and TRBJ1-2, is as follows: EPEVTQTPSHQVTQMGQEVILRCVPISNHLYFYWYRQILGQKVEFLVSFYNNEISEKSEIFDDQFSVERPDGSNFTLKIRSTKLEDSAMYFCASVENYGYTFGSGTRLTVV.